This T cell receptor (beta chain) was captured in a study of blood T cell repertoires in COVID-19. Study-level background: Specimens from acute and convalescent COVID-19 originated in the United States, Italy and Spain. T cells, B-cell-depleted T cells, or PBMCs supplied cDNA or gDNA.

Clinical history as reported by participants underpinned cohort assignment. In the study's own analysis: Cell counts per sample came from amplifying reference gene primers. Some clones are missing from TCRdb's copy, which holds only in-frame ones; the method was immunoSEQ multiplex PCR. V, J and clone size are taken as reported in that table, and D and trimming were inferred from the DNA itself. This table has about 240,000 clones, approximately 83% appearing once. The clonotype comes from a woman aged 40 to 49 with acute COVID-19. Sequenced: PBMCs or T cells enriched from blood (not recorded which).

The CDR3 coding sequence is TGTGCTAGTGGTTTGGCCCCGGGACTAGGCACCTACGAGCAGTACTTC. It is translated as CASGLAPGLGTYEQYF. The chain combines TRBV12-5 with TRBJ2-7; 8 nucleotides agree with TRBD2. The CDR3 has 16 amino acids. Trimming at V came to 1 base and at J to 2 bases, leaving 7 bases not matched to a gene. CDR1 is LGHNT and CDR2 is FRNRAP in the germline V gene.